The 20 T cell receptor beta chains below all came from one sample that was sequenced in a study of blood T cell repertoires in COVID-19. The assay was immunoSEQ multiplex PCR, and TCRdb's table has in-frame clones only and misses some. Of around 480,000 clones detected, about 91% appear once; the ten largest clones hold approximately 12%. The source material was peripheral blood. These receptor sequences come from a woman aged 45 to 65 with COVID-19, enrolled during active disease.

This rearrangement joins TRBV7-2 to TRBJ1-1; D may be TRBD1 (6 bases). The CDR3 contains 13 residues. Germline V gene sequence: CDR1 SGHTA, CDR2 FQGNSA. Trimming pared 5 bases from V and 6 bases from J, leaving 13 bases between. CDR3 in DNA: TGTGCCAGCAGCGGGACATTATCTTCTGAAGCTTTCTTT. It specifies CASSGTLSSEAFF.

This clone was seen only a few times. The J gene is TRBJ1-2, the V gene TRBV28; a weak D match, TRBD1 (5 bases). Trimming took off 8 bases at V and 4 bases at J, with 17 bases between the two ends. Germline V gene sequence: CDR1 MDHEN, CDR2 SYDVKM. The CDR3 is made up of 14 amino acids. The CDR3: CASVMGGDAYGYTF. For the CDR3, the DNA is TGTGCCAGCGTCATGGGGGGTGATGCCTATGGCTACACCTTC.

The V and J genes are TRBV27 and TRBJ2-7; TRBD2 is a possible D gene (7 bases). From germline, CDR1 is MNHEY and CDR2 SMNVEV (reference sequence). CDR3 size: 13 residues. The ends were cut back, 6 bases at V and 5 bases at J, with 14 bases in the middle. The CDR3 DNA reads as TGTGCCAGCAGCCAATGGGAGGGGGACGAGCAGTACTTC. Translated: CASSQWEGDEQYF.

The chain employs TRBV13 and TRBJ2-3; D remains unclear. CDR1 and CDR2 (germline): PRHDT, FYEKMQ (reference sequence). The V and J ends lost 1 base and 1 base respectively, with 6 bases between them. The CDR3 runs to 14 residues. CDR3 region: CASSLERGTDTQYF. The CDR3 nucleotides read TGTGCCAGCAGCTTAGAACGGGGCACAGATACGCAGTATTTT.

The chain is built from TRBV25-1 and TRBJ1-2; no definite D call. Per the germline V gene, CDR1 is MGHDK and CDR2 is SYGVNS. The CDR3 has 13 residues. Trimming left V 6 bases short and J 3 bases short, with 11 bases between. CDR3 in DNA: TGTGCCAGCAGCTTTGGAGTAGACTATGGCTACACCTTC. Its protein product is CASSFGVDYGYTF.

Note on this clone: The same CDR3 also results from other DNA sequences found in this sample. The V call is TRBV5-1, the J call TRBJ2-2, with D possibly matching TRBD1 (5 bases). V dropped 0 bases and J dropped 6 bases, with 6 bases sitting between them. This CDR3 contains 13 residues. The germline CDR1 and CDR2 sequences are SGHRS and YFSETQ. The CDR3 loop reads CASSLEGAGELFF. The CDR3 region has the DNA TGCGCCAGCAGCTTGGAAGGGGCCGGGGAGCTGTTTTTT.

This chain joins TRBV5-6 and TRBJ1-6, with D possibly TRBD1 on 5 matching bases. Germline V lookup: CDR1 SGHDT, CDR2 YYEEEE. V lost 4 bases and J 7 bases, leaving 12 bases between the germline ends. The CDR3 has 14 residues. The DNA of the CDR3 is TGTGCCAGCAGCCCCGCGCAGGGCAATTCACCCCTCCACTTT. It encodes CASSPAQGNSPLHF.

The V call is TRBV12-5, the J call TRBJ1-1; 8 bases agree with TRBD1. Germline trimming cut 0 bases from V and 2 bases from J; bases unmatched to any gene: 14. The germline V gene encodes CDR1 LGHNT and CDR2 FRNRAP. The length of the CDR3 is 19 residues. CDR3 protein: CASGLVRDGQGASNTEAFF. CDR3 in DNA: TGTGCTAGTGGTTTGGTACGGGATGGCCAGGGGGCGAGCAACACTGAAGCTTTCTTT.

This chain uses TRBV7-9 with TRBJ1-2; TRBD1 is a possible D gene (6 bases). Trimming removed 4 bases from V and 7 bases from J, with 10 bases in between. Germline V gene sequence: CDR1 SEHNR, CDR2 FQNEAQ (reference sequence). This CDR3 comprises 12 residues. The CDR3 DNA sequence: TGTGCCAGCAGCTCACAGGGTTTTGGCTACACCTTC. Translation gives CASSSQGFGYTF.

CDR3 sequence reads: CASSVEAGNYGYTF. The CDR3 bases are TGCGCCAGCAGCGTTGAGGCTGGGAACTATGGCTACACCTTC. V gene TRBV5-1 combines with J gene TRBJ1-2; D gene uncertain. Germline V gene sequence: CDR1 SGHRS, CDR2 YFSETQ. The CDR3 is made up of 14 amino acids. V lost 4 bases to trimming and J lost 2 bases, with 12 bases between them.

This clone has only one observation. This chain links TRBV30 with TRBJ1-1, with D possibly matching TRBD1 (5 bases). The germline V gene encodes CDR1 GTSNPN and CDR2 SVGIG (reference sequence). CDR3 length: 18 residues. Trimming took 4 bases from V and 1 from J, leaving 25 bases between them. CDR3 DNA sequence: TGTGCCTGGATCCCATCGAGGGCGCGGGGGGAGAGGAACACTGAAGCTTTCTTT. Translation gives CAWIPSRARGERNTEAFF.

The CDR3 bases are TGTGCCAGCACCCGAGCGGCAGAATCAAACTATGGCTACACCTTC. It yields the protein CASTRAAESNYGYTF. V usage is TRBV5-5 and J usage is TRBJ1-2; unclear D gene. With 6 bases removed from V and 2 bases from J, the gap between germline ends came to 17 bases. CDR3 length equals 15 residues. Germline V gene data show CDR1 as SGHKS and CDR2 as YYEKEE (reference sequence).

The DNA for the CDR3 is TGTGCCATCGGAGAGGACAGGGGAAACACTGAAGCTTTCTTT. Translating gives CAIGEDRGNTEAFF. The chain links TRBV10-3 to TRBJ1-1; 9 bases map to TRBD1. The CDR3 is 14 amino acids. J was trimmed by 2 bases and V by 8 bases; bases with no gene match: 6. The germline V gene has CDR1 ENHRY and CDR2 SYGVKD.

The rearrangement uses TRBV5-6 and TRBJ2-1, with D uncertain. The CDR3 has 13 residues. Germline assignment: CDR1 SGHDT and CDR2 YYEEEE. V lost 4 bases and J lost 4, with 9 bases in between. The CDR3, as DNA: TGTGCCAGCAGCCCCGGAGTTTACAATGAGCAGTTCTTC. Residues: CASSPGVYNEQFF.

The chain couples TRBV5-1 to TRBJ2-1; maybe TRBD1 (6 bases). This CDR3 is built from 13 residues. The germline CDR1 and CDR2 sequences are SGHRS and YFSETQ. With 4 bases removed from V and 8 bases from J, the gap between germline ends came to 13 bases. CDR3 sequence (DNA): TGCGCCAGCAGCCCGGGACAAATAGATGAGCAGTTCTTC. Amino acids: CASSPGQIDEQFF.

The rearrangement links TRBV30 to TRBJ1-1, with a possible D match to TRBD1 (5 bases). CDR3 length equals 14 residues. Trimming left V 1 base short and J 1 base short, with 10 bases between. Germline V gene sequence: CDR1 GTSNPN, CDR2 SVGIG (reference sequence). CDR3 coding DNA: TGTGCCTGGAGTGCAGCCACAGGGAACACTGAAGCTTTCTTT. Translating gives CAWSAATGNTEAFF.

The chain uses TRBV6-1 and TRBJ2-2, with a tentative D call TRBD2 (5 bases). The germline V gene encodes CDR1 MNHNS and CDR2 SASEGT. Between the trimmed V and J ends, which lost 4 bases and 4 bases, there was a span of 13 bases. The CDR3 has 15 residues. The DNA for the CDR3 is TGTGCCAGCAGTGTGGCCGGGATTGGCACCGGGGAGCTGTTTTTT. Protein: CASSVAGIGTGELFF.

This sequence joins TRBV12-5 and TRBJ2-7, with D hard to call. V was pared by 7 bases and J by 1 base, with 11 bases between. Per the germline V gene, CDR1 is LGHNT and CDR2 is FRNRAP. The CDR3 loop spans 13 amino acids. As DNA, the CDR3 is TGTGCTAGTGCCCCGACGGGTTCCTACGAGCAGTACTTC. It is translated as CASAPTGSYEQYF.

The V gene is TRBV9, the J gene TRBJ1-3; 7 bases map to TRBD1. Losses at the gene ends were 4 bases for V and 2 bases for J; bases not matched to a gene: 12. The CDR3 runs 17 residues. Germline-derived CDR1 and CDR2 are SGDLS and YYNGEE. The CDR3 bases are TGTGCCAGCAGCCCCCGGGACAGTCTACGAACTGGAAACACCATATATTTT. Translated: CASSPRDSLRTGNTIYF.

CDR3 region: CASSAQMTGGTEAFF. The CDR3 coding sequence is TGTGCCAGCAGCGCCCAAATGACAGGGGGCACTGAAGCTTTCTTT. The chain recombines TRBV9 with TRBJ1-1; 9 bases are a match to TRBD1. CDR3 length equals 15 residues. Losses at the gene ends were 3 bases for V and 4 bases for J; bases not matched to a gene: 7. Germline V lookup: CDR1 SGDLS, CDR2 YYNGEE.